Detailed here is one T cell receptor (beta chain). As yet, its antigen is unknown. This sample is part of a study of OX40 agonist ivuxolimab in advanced cancers. Study results and limitations: At doses 0.1 to 3.0 mg/kg, CD4+ and CD8+ clones expanded. Among T cells, CD8+ cells averaged more expanded clones than CD4+ cells. The 0.1-3.0 mg/kg partial responders had among the lowest clonal expansion.

Repertoires were generated with immunoSEQ multiplex PCR, while TCRdb's copy carries only in-frame clones and drops some. The sample has tens of thousands of clones; about 89% are singletons. Sequenced here: CD4+ or CD8+ T cells sorted from blood, sampled in a trial of the OX40 agonist ivuxolimab. The sequence was obtained from an adult with an advanced solid tumor such as melanoma, head and neck, liver or kidney cancer.

CDR3 sequence reads: CTSSQDLGLAGHEQFF. DNA for the CDR3: TGCACCAGCAGCCAAGATCTAGGACTAGCGGGTCATGAGCAGTTCTTC. The V and J genes are TRBV1 and TRBJ2-1; the D segment call TRBD2 is taken from the table without a DNA check. TRBV1 is assigned pseudogene status. The CDR3 is 16 amino acids.